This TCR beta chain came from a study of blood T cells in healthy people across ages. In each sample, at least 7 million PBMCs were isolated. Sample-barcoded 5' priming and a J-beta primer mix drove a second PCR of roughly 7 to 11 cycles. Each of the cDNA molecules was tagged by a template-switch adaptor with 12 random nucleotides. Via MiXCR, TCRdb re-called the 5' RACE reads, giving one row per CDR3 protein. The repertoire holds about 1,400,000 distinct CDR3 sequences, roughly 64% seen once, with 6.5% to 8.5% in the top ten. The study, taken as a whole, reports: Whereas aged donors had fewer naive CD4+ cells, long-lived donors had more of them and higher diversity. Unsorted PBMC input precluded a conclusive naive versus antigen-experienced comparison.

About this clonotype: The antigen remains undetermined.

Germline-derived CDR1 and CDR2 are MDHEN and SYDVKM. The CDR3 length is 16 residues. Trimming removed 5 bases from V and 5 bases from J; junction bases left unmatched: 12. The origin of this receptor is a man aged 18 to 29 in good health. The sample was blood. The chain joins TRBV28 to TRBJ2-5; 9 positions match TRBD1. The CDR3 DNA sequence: TGTGCCAGCAGTCCACCCCGGGACAGGGTCACCGAGACCCAGTACTTC. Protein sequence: CASSPPRDRVTETQYF.